Below, 17 T cell receptor beta chains from the same sample are listed, as sequenced in a study of identical twins. TCRdb called the 5' RACE reads again in MiXCR, with one record for every CDR3 protein. The sample records hundreds of thousands of distinct CDR3 sequences, over 5% being singletons. Source material: naive T cells sorted from blood. These receptors were taken from a man aged 18 to 30 in good health.

This clonotype was seen repeatedly, ten times or more. This chain uses TRBV27 with TRBJ2-3; D unresolved. CDR3 length: 15 residues. V was trimmed by 4 bases and J by 0 bases, leaving 11 bases between them. Germline CDR1 reads MNHEY; CDR2 reads SMNVEV (reference sequence). In DNA, the CDR3 is TGTGCCAGCAGTTCAAAACTCGGGAGCACAGATACGCAGTATTTT. Translating it yields CASSSKLGSTDTQYF.

The table lists this clonotype with many counts. CDR3: CSAGTPTDNEQFF. CDR3 nucleotide sequence: TGCAGTGCTGGTACACCGACTGACAATGAGCAGTTCTTC. The chain is built from TRBV20-1 and TRBJ2-1; D not resolved. Germline CDR1 reads DFQATT; CDR2 reads SNEGSKA (reference sequence). The length of the CDR3 is 13 residues. V shed 5 bases and J shed 5 bases, with 13 bases lying between them.

This clonotype was detected a few times. The gene calls are TRBV4-2 and TRBJ1-5; the D is unclear. The CDR3 runs to 18 residues. V dropped 1 base and J dropped 2 bases, with 18 bases sitting between them. Germline CDR1 LGHNA, CDR2 YNFKEQ. CDR3 nucleotides: TGTGCCAGCAGCCAAGGCGGAGTGGTCAGCTGGGGCAATCAGCCCCAGCATTTT. It specifies CASSQGGVVSWGNQPQHF.

This clonotype was seen repeatedly, ten times or more. This chain connects TRBV29-1 to TRBJ1-4, with D possibly TRBD1 on 6 matching bases. Germline loops: CDR1 SQVTM, CDR2 ANQGSEA. Between the trimmed V and J ends, which lost 5 bases and 4 bases, there was a span of 11 bases. There are 13 residues in the CDR3. The chain's CDR3 is CSVKGGRNEKLFF. The CDR3 coding sequence is TGCAGCGTTAAAGGGGGTCGTAATGAAAAACTGTTTTTT.

This clonotype was counted many times. The gene calls are TRBV20-1 and TRBJ2-4, with TRBD1 matching 8 bases. From germline, CDR1 is DFQATT and CDR2 SNEGSKA (reference sequence). The CDR3 length is 15 residues. V lost 4 bases and J lost 1; bases outside the gene matches: 6. DNA of the CDR3: TGCAGTGCTAAGAGGACAGGGATGGCCAAAAACATTCAGTACTTC. Encoded protein: CSAKRTGMAKNIQYF.

This clonotype was detected ten times or more. The rearrangement uses TRBV10-3 and TRBJ2-7, with 7 nucleotides matching TRBD1. This CDR3 spans 13 amino acids. CDR1 is ENHRY and CDR2 is SYGVKD in the germline V gene. With V trimmed by 8 bases and J by 3 bases, 7 bases remained unmatched. CDR3 protein: CAIRTGTDYEQYF. CDR3 sequence (DNA): TGTGCCATCCGGACAGGTACAGACTACGAGCAGTACTTC.

This clonotype was seen only a few times. This chain uses TRBV15 with TRBJ1-1; TRBD1 aligns across 7 bases. CDR3 length: 15 residues. The V gene's germline CDR1 is LNHNV and CDR2 YYDKDF (reference sequence). After removal of 5 bases from V and 4 bases from J, the junction contained 10 bases not matched to a gene. The CDR3 loop reads CATSPRTGRGTEAFF. DNA for the CDR3: TGTGCCACCAGCCCAAGGACAGGTCGGGGCACTGAAGCTTTCTTT.

For this clonotype: A junction end diverges from the germline sequence, so it may reflect a read error. The CDR3 loop is CASQSGFSYKEQFF. The CDR3 coding sequence is TGTGCCAGCCAAAGCGGGTTTTCCTACAAGGAGCAGTTCTTC. The rearrangement links TRBV28 to TRBJ2-1; weak D call: TRBD2 (6 bases). The germline CDR1 and CDR2 sequences are MDHEN and SYDVKM. The CDR3 is made up of 14 amino acids.

The gene calls are TRBV2 and TRBJ2-7; maybe TRBD2 (5 bases). The CDR3 is 14 amino acids. The germline V gene has CDR1 SNHLY and CDR2 FYNNEI. The V gene lost 5 bases and the J gene lost 5 bases, with 16 bases spanning the gap. CDR3: CASSLMAGNNEQYV. The CDR3, as DNA: TGTGCCAGCAGTCTTATGGCCGGGAACAACGAGCAGTACGTC.

The chain joins TRBV20-1 to TRBJ2-1; D gene ambiguous. Germline CDR1 and CDR2: DFQATT and SNEGSKA (reference sequence). The V end was cut by 3 bases, the J end by 2 bases, with 11 bases between. The CDR3 totals 14 residues. In DNA, the CDR3 is TGCAGTGCTAGCAGTCCCACCACCTACAATGAGCAGTTCTTC. Translating gives CSASSPTTYNEQFF.

This clonotype was observed once. J is TRBJ2-3 and V is TRBV6-2 or TRBV6-3, with D tentatively TRBD1 (5 bases). The V and J ends lost 5 bases and 5 bases respectively, with 14 bases between them. Germline lookup yields CDR1 MNHEY and CDR2 SVGEGT. The CDR3 runs to 14 residues. CDR3 loop: CASSQRQRGDTQYF. CDR3 in DNA: TGTGCCAGCAGTCAACGACAGAGAGGAGATACGCAGTATTTT.

The chain couples TRBV5-6 to TRBJ2-7; no definite D call. Trimming pared 0 bases from V and 4 bases from J, leaving 2 bases between. CDR3 length: 11 residues. The germline V gene encodes CDR1 SGHDT and CDR2 YYEEEE. The CDR3 DNA reads as TGTGCCAGCAGCTTGGCATACGAGCAGTACGTC. Protein: CASSLAYEQYV.

This clonotype was seen more than once but under ten times. The V gene is TRBV5-6, the J gene TRBJ2-2, with TRBD1 identical over 7 bases. Germline values: CDR1 SGHDT, CDR2 YYEEEE. With 3 bases clipped from V and 4 bases from J, the junction kept 12 bases outside the gene matches. This CDR3 has 17 amino acids. This chain's CDR3 is CASSSTDREFFTGELFF. CDR3 bases: TGTGCCAGCAGCTCCACAGACAGGGAATTCTTCACCGGGGAGCTGTTTTTT.

V gene TRBV5-1 combines with J gene TRBJ2-3; 7 bases fit TRBD2. The CDR3 length is 13 residues. Germline V gives CDR1 SGHRS, CDR2 YFSETQ. After removal of 7 bases from V and 6 bases from J, the junction contained 8 bases not matched to a gene. CDR3 loop: CASGLRGSDTQYF. As DNA, the CDR3 is TGCGCCAGCGGGCTCCGCGGGAGCGATACGCAGTATTTT.

This clonotype has a handful of counts. V and J are TRBV5-1 and TRBJ2-1; TRBD2 aligns across 8 bases. The CDR3 consists of 17 residues. CDR1 is SGHRS and CDR2 is YFSETQ in the germline V gene. V was clipped by 4 bases and J by 0 bases; unmatched bases: 9. The CDR3 loop reads CASSTNVAGSSYNEQFF. Written as DNA, the CDR3 is TGCGCCAGCAGCACCAACGTAGCGGGGAGCTCCTACAATGAGCAGTTCTTC.

This clonotype has more than one count but fewer than ten. The genes are TRBV2 and TRBJ1-4; maybe TRBD1 (6 bases). V was trimmed by 7 bases and J by 10 bases, leaving 10 bases between them. Germline CDR1 is SNHLY and CDR2 is FYNNEI. This CDR3 spans 11 amino acids. CDR3 in amino acids: CASNPRGKLFF. For the CDR3, the DNA is TGTGCCAGCAACCCCAGGGGAAAACTGTTTTTT.

This clonotype was recorded many times. CDR3 coding DNA: TGTGCCATCCGTAGCGTTTCCAAAAATGAGCAGTTCTTC. Translation: CAIRSVSKNEQFF. V gene TRBV6-1 combines with J gene TRBJ2-1; TRBD2 might be the D (5 bases). The V end was cut by 10 bases, the J end by 7 bases, with 17 bases between. CDR1 and CDR2 from the germline V gene are MNHNS and SASEGT. There are 13 residues in the CDR3.